This T cell receptor (beta chain) is from a study of vaccination effects on CD4 cells after COVID-19. The CDR3 is 17 amino acids. Germline CDR1 and CDR2: SGHRS and YFSETQ. About this clone: What it binds is unknown. Compared with germline, one end of the junction differs, possibly owing to a read error. This CDR3 is also generated by other DNA sequences in the sample.

Profiled with immunoSEQ multiplex PCR; TCRdb holds only in-frame clones, not every one. The profile shows tens of thousands of clones, roughly 76% of them singletons. Antigen-specific CD4+ T cells were first expanded with viral peptide pools by the ViraFEST assay and only then sequenced. The authors isolated CD4+ T cells after roughly 10 days of culture. The study found no prior SARS-CoV-2 infection in the vaccine recipients, who tested negative for nucleocapsid antibodies. They grew roughly 2 million PBMC in each well, adding about 10 IU/ml IL-2 and roughly 9.3 ug/ml peptides. Days 3 and 7 were when half the medium was replaced with IL-2 medium.

This TCR was recovered from a human donor who received a COVID-19 vaccine. Sequences were derived from CD4+ T cells from PBMCs cultured with HCoV-NL63 spike peptides, sampled before COVID-19 vaccination. The V call is TRBV5-1, the J call TRBJ2-5; 9 bases are a match to TRBD2. The CDR3 bases are TGCGCCAGCAGTTTGGCCTGGGGGAGCGGGGGGTTGGAGACCCAGTACTTC. It is translated as CASSLAWGSGGLETQYF.